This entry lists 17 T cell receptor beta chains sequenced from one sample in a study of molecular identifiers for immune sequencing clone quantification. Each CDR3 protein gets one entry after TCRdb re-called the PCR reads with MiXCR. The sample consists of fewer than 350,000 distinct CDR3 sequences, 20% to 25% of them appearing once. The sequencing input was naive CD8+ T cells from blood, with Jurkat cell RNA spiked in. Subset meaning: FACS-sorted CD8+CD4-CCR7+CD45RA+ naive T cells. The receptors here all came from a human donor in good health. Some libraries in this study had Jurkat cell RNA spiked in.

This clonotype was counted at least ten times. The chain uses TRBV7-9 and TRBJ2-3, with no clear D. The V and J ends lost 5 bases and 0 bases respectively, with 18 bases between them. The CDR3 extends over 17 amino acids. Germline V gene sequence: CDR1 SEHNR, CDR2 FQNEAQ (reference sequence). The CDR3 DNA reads TGTGCCAGCAGCGCCTACCTCATAACCTCTAGCACAGATACGCAGTATTTT. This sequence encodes CASSAYLITSSTDTQYF.

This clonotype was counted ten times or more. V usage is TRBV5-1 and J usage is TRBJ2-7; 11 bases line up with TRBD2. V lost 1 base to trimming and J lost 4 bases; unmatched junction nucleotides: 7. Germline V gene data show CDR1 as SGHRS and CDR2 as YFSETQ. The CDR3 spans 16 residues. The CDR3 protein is CASSLTPGLAVYEQYF. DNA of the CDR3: TGCGCCAGCAGCTTGACTCCGGGACTAGCGGTTTACGAGCAGTACTTC.

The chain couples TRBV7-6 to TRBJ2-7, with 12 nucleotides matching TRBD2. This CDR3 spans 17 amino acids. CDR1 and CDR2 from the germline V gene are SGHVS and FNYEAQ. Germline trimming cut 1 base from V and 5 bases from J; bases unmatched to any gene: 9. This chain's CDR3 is CASSLVLAGGPRHEQYF. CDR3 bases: TGTGCCAGCAGCTTAGTCCTAGCGGGAGGGCCAAGGCACGAGCAGTACTTC.

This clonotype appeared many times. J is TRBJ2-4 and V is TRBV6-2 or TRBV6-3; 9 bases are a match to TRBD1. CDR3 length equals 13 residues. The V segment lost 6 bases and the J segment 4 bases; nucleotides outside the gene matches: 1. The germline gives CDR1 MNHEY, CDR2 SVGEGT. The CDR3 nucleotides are TGTGCCAGCAGCGGACAGGGGAAAAACATTCAGTACTTC. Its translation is CASSGQGKNIQYF.

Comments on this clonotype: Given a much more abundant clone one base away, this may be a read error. CDR3 coding DNA: TGTGTCAGCGACGAGGTTGGGGGGGGGAATCAGCCCCAGCATTTT. It is translated as CVSDEVGGGNQPQHF. V is TRBV6-2 or TRBV6-3 and J is TRBJ1-5; tentative D call: TRBD1 (5 bases). This CDR3 spans 15 amino acids. Germline CDR1 reads MNHEY; CDR2 reads SVGEGT.

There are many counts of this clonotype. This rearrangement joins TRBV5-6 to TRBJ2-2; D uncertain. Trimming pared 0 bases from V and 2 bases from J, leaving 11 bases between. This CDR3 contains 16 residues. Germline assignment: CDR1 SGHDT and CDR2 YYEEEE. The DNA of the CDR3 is TGTGCCAGCAGCTTGGGTCGGGTCACCAACACCGGGGAGCTGTTTTTT. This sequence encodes CASSLGRVTNTGELFF.

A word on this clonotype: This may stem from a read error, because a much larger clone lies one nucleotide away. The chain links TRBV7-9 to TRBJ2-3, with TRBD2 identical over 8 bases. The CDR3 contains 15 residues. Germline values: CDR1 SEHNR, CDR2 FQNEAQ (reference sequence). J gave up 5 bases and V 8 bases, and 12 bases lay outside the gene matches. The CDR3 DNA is TGTGCCAGCCCGCCAGCGGGAGTGTCGGGAGATACGCAGTATTTT. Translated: CASPPAGVSGDTQYF.

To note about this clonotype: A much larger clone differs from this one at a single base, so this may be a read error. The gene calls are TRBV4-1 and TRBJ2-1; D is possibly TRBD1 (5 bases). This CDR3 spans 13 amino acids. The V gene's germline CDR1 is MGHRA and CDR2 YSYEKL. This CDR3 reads CASSQIDSSEQSF. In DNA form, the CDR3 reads TGCGCCAGCAGCCAAATAGACAGCAGTGAGCAGTCCTTC.

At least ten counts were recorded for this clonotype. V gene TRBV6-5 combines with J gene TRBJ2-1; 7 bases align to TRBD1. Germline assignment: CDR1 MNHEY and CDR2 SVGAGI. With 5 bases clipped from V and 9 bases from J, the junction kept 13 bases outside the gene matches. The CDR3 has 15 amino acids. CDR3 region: CASSPSTGSGSEQFF. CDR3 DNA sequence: TGTGCCAGCAGTCCATCGACAGGGTCGGGGAGTGAGCAGTTCTTC.

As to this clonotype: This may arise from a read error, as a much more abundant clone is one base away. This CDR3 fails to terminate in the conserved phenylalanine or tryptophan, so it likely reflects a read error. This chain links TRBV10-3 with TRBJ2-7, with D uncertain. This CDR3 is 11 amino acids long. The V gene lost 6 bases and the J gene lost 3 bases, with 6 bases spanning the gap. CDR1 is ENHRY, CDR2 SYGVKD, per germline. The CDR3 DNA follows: TGTGCCATCAGCGAATACTACGAGCAGTACCTC. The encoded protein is CAISEYYEQYL.

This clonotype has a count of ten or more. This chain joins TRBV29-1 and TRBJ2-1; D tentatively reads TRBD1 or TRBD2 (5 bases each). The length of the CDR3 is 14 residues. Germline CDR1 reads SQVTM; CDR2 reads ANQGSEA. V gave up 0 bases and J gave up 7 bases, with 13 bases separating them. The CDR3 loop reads CSVEDVEGSNEQFF. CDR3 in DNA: TGCAGCGTTGAAGATGTAGAGGGGTCGAATGAGCAGTTCTTC.

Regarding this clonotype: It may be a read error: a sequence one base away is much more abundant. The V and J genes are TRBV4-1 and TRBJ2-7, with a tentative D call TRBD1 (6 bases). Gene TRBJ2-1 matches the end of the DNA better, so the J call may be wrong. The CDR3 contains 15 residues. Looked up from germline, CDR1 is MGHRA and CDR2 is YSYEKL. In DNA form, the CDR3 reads TGCGCCAGCAGCCAGATTAGGGGGTCCTCCTACGAGCAGTTCTTC. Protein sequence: CASSQIRGSSYEQFF.

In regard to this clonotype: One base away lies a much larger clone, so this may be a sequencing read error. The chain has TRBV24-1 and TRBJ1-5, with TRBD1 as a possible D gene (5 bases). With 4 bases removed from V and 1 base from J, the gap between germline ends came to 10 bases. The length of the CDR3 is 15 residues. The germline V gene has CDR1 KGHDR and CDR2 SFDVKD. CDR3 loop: CATSDGASSNQPQHF. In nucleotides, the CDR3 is TGTGCCACCAGTGACGGGGCATCGAGCAATCAGCCCCAGCATTTT.

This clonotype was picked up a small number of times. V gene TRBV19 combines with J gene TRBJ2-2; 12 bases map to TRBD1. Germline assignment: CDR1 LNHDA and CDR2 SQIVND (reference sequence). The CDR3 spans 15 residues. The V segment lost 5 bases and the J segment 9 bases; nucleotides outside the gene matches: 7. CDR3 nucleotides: TGTGCCAGTAGTCCCGGGACAGGGGGCTTCTGGGAGCTGTTTTTT. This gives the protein CASSPGTGGFWELFF.

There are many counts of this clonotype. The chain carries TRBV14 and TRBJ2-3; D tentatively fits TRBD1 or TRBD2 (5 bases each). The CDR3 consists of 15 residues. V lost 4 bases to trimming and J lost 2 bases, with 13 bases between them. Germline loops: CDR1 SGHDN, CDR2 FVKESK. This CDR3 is CASSRGDLYTDTQYF. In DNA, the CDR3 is TGTGCCAGCAGCCGAGGGGATCTCTACACAGATACGCAGTATTTT.

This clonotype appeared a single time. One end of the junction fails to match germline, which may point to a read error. The CDR3 bases are TGTGTCAGCAGTTACGGAGCTAACTATGGCTACACCTTC. Protein: CVSSYGANYGYTF. The chain has TRBV6-2 or TRBV6-3 and TRBJ1-2; D unclear. CDR3 length: 13 residues. Germline V CDR1 and CDR2: MNHEY, SVGEGT.

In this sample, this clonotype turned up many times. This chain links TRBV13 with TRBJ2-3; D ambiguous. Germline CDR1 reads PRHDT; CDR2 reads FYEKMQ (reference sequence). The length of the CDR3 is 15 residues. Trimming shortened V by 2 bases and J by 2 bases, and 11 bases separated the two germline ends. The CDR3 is CASSLSGRVTDTQYF. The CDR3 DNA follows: TGTGCCAGCAGCTTATCAGGAAGAGTCACAGATACGCAGTATTTT.